This T cell receptor (beta chain) was sequenced for a study of blood T cells in healthy people across ages. The CDR3 is 15 amino acids. V was cut by 4 bases and J by 2 bases, with 15 bases left in between. Germline V CDR1 and CDR2: DFQATT, SNEGSKA (reference sequence). Points from the study as a whole: There were more naive CD4+ cells and higher diversity in long-lived donors than in aged donors. A strong correlation was found between TCR beta diversity and the percentage of naive T cells.

The authors ran a second PCR of about 6 to 12 cycles using a sample-barcoded 5' primer and a J-beta primer mix. TCRdb redid the calling of the 5' RACE reads with MiXCR, one entry per CDR3 protein. This table has roughly 1.7 million distinct CDR3 sequences, around 36% appearing once. There are a few counts of this clonotype. Its cognate antigen is unknown. The receptor comes from a woman aged 25 to 39 in good health. Sequenced material: blood. V and J are TRBV20-1 and TRBJ2-1; D remains unclear. The CDR3: CSAKAWRTTYNEQFF. The CDR3, as DNA: TGCAGTGCTAAGGCGTGGCGGACCACCTACAATGAGCAGTTCTTC.